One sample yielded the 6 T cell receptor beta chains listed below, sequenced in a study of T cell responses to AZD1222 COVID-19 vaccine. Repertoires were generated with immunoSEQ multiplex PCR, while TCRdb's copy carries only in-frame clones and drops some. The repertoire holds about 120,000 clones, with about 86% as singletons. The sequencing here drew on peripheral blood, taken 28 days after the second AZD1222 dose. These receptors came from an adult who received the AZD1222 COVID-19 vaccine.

As DNA, the CDR3 is TGTGCCAGCAGCTGGACAGGGAAGCTCTATGGCTACACCTTC. Translation gives CASSWTGKLYGYTF. V is TRBV5-6 and J is TRBJ1-2; 8 bases line up with TRBD1. J gave up 4 bases and V 3 bases, and 5 bases lay outside the gene matches. The length of the CDR3 is 14 residues. CDR1 is SGHDT, CDR2 YYEEEE, per germline. The full variable domain, its missing parts supplied by reference TRBV5-6 and TRBJ1-2, is DAGVTQSPTHLIKTRGQQVTLRCSPKSGHDTVSWYQQALGQGPQFIFQYYEEEERQRGNFPDRFSGHQFPNYSSELNVNALLLGDSALYLCASSWTGKLYGYTFGSGTRLTVV.

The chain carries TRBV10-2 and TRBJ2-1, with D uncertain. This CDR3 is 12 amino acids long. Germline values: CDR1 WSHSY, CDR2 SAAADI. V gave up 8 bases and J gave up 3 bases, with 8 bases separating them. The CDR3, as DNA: TGCGCCAGCTGTAAGTACTACAATGAGCAGTTCTTC. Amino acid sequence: CASCKYYNEQFF.

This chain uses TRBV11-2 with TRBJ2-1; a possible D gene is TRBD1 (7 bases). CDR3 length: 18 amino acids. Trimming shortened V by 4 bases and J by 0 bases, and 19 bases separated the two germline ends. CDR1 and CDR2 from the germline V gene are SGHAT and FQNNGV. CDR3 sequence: CASSSPRGDSGSYNEQFF. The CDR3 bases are TGTGCCAGCAGCTCCCCGAGGGGGGACAGCGGCTCCTACAATGAGCAGTTCTTC.

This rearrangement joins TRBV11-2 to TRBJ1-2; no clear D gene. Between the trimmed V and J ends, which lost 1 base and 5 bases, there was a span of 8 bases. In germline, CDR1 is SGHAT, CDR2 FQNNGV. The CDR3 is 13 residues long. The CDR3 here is CASSLGREYGYTF. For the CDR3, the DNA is TGTGCCAGCAGCTTAGGACGGGAATATGGCTACACCTTC.

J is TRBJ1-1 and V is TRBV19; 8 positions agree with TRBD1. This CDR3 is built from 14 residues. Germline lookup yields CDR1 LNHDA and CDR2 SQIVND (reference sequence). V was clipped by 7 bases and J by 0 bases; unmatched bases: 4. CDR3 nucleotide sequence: TGTGCCAGTATCCCGACAGGGGTGAACACTGAAGCTTTCTTT. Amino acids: CASIPTGVNTEAFF. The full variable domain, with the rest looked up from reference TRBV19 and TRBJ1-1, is DGGITQSPKYLFRKEGQNVTLSCEQNLNHDAMYWYRQDPGQGLRLIYYSQIVNDFQKGDIAEGYSVSREKKESFPLTVTSAQKNPTAFYLCASIPTGVNTEAFFGQGTRLTVV.

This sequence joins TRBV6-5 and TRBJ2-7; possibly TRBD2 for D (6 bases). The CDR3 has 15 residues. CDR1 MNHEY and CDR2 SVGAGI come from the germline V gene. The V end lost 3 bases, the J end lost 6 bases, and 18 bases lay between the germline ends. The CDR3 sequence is CASSYGTGVGFEQYF. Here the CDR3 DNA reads TGTGCCAGCAGTTATGGGACTGGGGTCGGTTTCGAGCAGTACTTC.